This TCR beta chain is from a study of T and B cells in COVID-19 patients. Study-level background: Recovered patients mostly had mild to moderate COVID-19 managed as outpatients.

V lost 2 bases, J lost 1 base, and 8 bases lay in between. Germline V gene data show CDR1 as KGHSH and CDR2 as LQKENI. This CDR3 region has 14 residues. TRB rearrangements were amplified by multiplex PCR with BIOMED2 TRB-A/B primers. TCRdb processed the multiplex PCR reads anew with MiXCR; each CDR3 protein has one entry. The repertoire holds about 27,000 distinct CDR3 sequences, with less than 35% as singletons. Overall study results and limits: Few blood samples existed from mildly ill patients during symptoms or early in severe cases. Highly clonal in active COVID-19, TRB repertoires exceeded healthy-donor diversity and richness at recovery. CD4+, regulatory T cell, CD8+ and sorted SARS-CoV-2-responsive or tetramer+ T cells were not yet sequenced.

From blood, roughly 250-550 ng of genomic DNA served as TRB template. A note on this clonotype: Its target is not known.

This TCR came from a human donor who had recovered from COVID-19. What was sequenced was blood. The chain has TRBV18 and TRBJ1-1; D uncertain. Written as DNA, the CDR3 is TGTGCCAGCTCACCATATGAGGCGAACACTGAAGCTTTCTTT. Residues: CASSPYEANTEAFF. The entire variable domain, with the rest obtained from reference TRBV18 and TRBJ1-1, is as follows: NAGVMQNPRHLVRRRGQEARLRCSPMKGHSHVYWYRQLPEEGLKFMVYLQKENIIDESGMPKERFSAEFPKEGPSILRIQQVVRGDSAAYFCASSPYEANTEAFFGQGTRLTVV.